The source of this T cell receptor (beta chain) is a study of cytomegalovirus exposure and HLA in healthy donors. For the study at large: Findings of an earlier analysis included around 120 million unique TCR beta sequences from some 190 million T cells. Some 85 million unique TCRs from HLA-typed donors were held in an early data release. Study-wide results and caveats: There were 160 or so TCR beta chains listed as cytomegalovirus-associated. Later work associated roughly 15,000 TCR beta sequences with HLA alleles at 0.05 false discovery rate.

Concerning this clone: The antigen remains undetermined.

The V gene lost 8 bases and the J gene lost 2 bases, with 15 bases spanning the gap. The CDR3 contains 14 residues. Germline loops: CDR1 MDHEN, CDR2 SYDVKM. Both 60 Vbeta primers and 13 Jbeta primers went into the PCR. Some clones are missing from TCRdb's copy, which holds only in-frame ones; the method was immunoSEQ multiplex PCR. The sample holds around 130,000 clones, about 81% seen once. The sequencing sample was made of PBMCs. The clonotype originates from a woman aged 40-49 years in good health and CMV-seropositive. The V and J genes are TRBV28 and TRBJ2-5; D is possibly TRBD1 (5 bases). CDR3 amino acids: CASRGQGRQETQYF. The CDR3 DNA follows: TGTGCCAGCCGTGGGCAGGGCAGACAAGAGACCCAGTACTTC. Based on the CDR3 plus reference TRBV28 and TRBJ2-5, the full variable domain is DVKVTQSSRYLVKRTGEKVFLECVQDMDHENMFWYRQDPGLGLRLIYFSYDVKMKEKGDIPEGYSVSREKKERFSLILESASTNQTSMYLCASRGQGRQETQYFGPGTRLLVL.